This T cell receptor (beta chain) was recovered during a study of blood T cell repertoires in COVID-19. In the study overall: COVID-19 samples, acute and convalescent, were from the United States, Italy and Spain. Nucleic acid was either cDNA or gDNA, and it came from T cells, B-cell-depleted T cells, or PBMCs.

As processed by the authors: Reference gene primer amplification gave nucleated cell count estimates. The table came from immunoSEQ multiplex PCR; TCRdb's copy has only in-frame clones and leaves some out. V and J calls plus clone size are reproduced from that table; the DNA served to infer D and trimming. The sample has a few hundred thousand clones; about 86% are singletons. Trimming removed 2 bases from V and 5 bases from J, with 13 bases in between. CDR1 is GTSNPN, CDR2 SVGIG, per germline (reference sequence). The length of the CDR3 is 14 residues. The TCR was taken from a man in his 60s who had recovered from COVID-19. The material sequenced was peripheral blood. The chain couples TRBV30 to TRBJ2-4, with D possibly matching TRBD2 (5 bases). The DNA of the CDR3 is TGTGCCTGGAGTCCGTGGACTCAGGAAAACATTCAGTACTTC. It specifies CAWSPWTQENIQYF.